These 7 T cell receptor beta chains originate from one sample sequenced in a study of blood T cell repertoires in COVID-19. Clones were sequenced by immunoSEQ multiplex PCR, and TCRdb holds only the in-frame ones, with some missing. Of about 110,000 clones listed, over 60% are singletons. The sequenced material came from peripheral blood. These receptors all come from a human donor in a cohort sampled during active or convalescent COVID-19.

CDR3 DNA sequence: TGTGCCAGCAGCCCCTTCCCACCGGGACAGGGGTTGGGGTTGCCCCGATTCTTC. It translates to CASSPFPPGQGLGLPRFF. J is TRBJ2-1 and V is TRBV7-6, with 10 bases that match TRBD1. The CDR3 consists of 18 residues. J gave up 16 bases and V 5 bases, and 26 bases lay outside the gene matches. Looked up from germline, CDR1 is SGHVS and CDR2 is FNYEAQ.

This chain uses TRBV7-2 with TRBJ1-2, with unresolved D. The CDR3 is 17 residues long. Germline V gene data show CDR1 as SGHTA and CDR2 as FQGNSA. With 5 bases removed from V and 4 bases from J, the gap between germline ends came to 23 bases. The CDR3 bases are TGTGCCAGCAGCCCTAGTGGGTGGCTCAGCAAGGTCTATGGCTACACCTTC. The encoded protein is CASSPSGWLSKVYGYTF.

The chain couples TRBV18 to TRBJ2-7, with 10 bases aligning to TRBD2. CDR1 and CDR2 (germline): KGHSH, LQKENI. V dropped 5 bases and J dropped 0; count of bases not matched to a gene: 4. This CDR3 is built from 15 residues. This chain's CDR3 is CASSVAGGVSYEQYF. DNA for the CDR3: TGTGCCAGCTCAGTAGCGGGAGGTGTCTCCTACGAGCAGTACTTC.

The count of this clone is one. The chain joins TRBV6-6 to TRBJ1-6; D unresolved. The V gene's germline CDR1 is MNHNY and CDR2 SVGAGI (reference sequence). CDR3 length: 11 amino acids. Trimming cost V 4 bases and J 7 bases, with 2 bases left between them. CDR3 amino acids: CASSLNSPLHF. The CDR3 region has the DNA TGTGCCAGCAGTTTAAATTCACCCCTCCACTTT.

This chain links TRBV19 with TRBJ1-5; 7 bases are a match to TRBD1. CDR3 size: 19 residues. The V gene's germline CDR1 is LNHDA and CDR2 SQIVND (reference sequence). V shed 1 base and J 0 bases; nucleotides not matched to a gene: 12. The CDR3 loop reads CASSIGRGRPPYSNQPQHF. The CDR3 DNA is TGTGCCAGTAGTATAGGGAGGGGGCGGCCTCCCTATAGCAATCAGCCCCAGCATTTT.

CDR3 DNA: TGTGCCAGCAGCCCCAGGGGACCCTACGAGCAGTACTTC. It specifies CASSPRGPYEQYF. The chain combines TRBV14 with TRBJ2-7; D is perhaps TRBD1 (6 bases). V was pared by 4 bases and J by 2 bases, with 9 bases between. This CDR3 has 13 amino acids. The germline CDR1 and CDR2 sequences are SGHDN and FVKESK. The full variable domain, in which reference TRBV14 and TRBJ2-7 provide the parts outside the CDR3, is EAGVTQFPSHSVIEKGQTVTLRCDPISGHDNLYWYRRVMGKEIKFLLHFVKESKQDESGMPNNRFLAERTGGTYSTLKVQPAELEDSGVYFCASSPRGPYEQYFGPGTRLTVT.

This clone has a single count. The V gene is TRBV9, the J gene TRBJ2-1; D remains ambiguous. The CDR3 is made up of 15 amino acids. Germline V lookup: CDR1 SGDLS, CDR2 YYNGEE. The V and J ends lost 4 bases and 0 bases respectively, with 11 bases between them. The CDR3 loop reads CASSFAPSSYNEQFF. DNA of the CDR3: TGTGCCAGCAGCTTCGCCCCGAGCTCCTACAATGAGCAGTTCTTC.